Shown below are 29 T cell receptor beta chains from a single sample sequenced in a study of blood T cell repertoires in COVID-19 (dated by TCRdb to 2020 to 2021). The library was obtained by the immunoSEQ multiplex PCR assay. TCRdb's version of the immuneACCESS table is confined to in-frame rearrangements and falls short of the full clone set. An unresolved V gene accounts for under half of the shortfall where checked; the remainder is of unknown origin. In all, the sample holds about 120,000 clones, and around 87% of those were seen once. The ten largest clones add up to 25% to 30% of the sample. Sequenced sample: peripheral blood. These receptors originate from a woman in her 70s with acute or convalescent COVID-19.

This CDR3 is CASSPRTGHYGYTF. DNA of the CDR3: TGTGCCAGCAGCCCCCGGACAGGCCATTATGGCTACACCTTC. The chain carries TRBV7-2 and TRBJ1-2; 7 positions match TRBD1. J gave up 5 bases and V 5 bases, and 8 bases lay outside the gene matches. The CDR3 runs to 14 residues. CDR1 is SGHTA and CDR2 is FQGNSA in the germline V gene.

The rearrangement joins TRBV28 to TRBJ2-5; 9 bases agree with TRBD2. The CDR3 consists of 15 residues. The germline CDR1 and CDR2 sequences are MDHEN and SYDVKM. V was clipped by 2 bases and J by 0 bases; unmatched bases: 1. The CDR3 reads CASSLAGGYQETQYF. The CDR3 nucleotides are TGTGCCAGCAGTTTAGCGGGGGGGTACCAAGAGACCCAGTACTTC.

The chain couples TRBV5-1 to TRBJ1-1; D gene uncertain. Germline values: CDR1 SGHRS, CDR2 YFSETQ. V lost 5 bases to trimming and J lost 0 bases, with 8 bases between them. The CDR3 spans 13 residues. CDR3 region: CASRQALNTEAFF. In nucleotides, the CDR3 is TGCGCCAGCAGGCAAGCCTTGAACACTGAAGCTTTCTTT.

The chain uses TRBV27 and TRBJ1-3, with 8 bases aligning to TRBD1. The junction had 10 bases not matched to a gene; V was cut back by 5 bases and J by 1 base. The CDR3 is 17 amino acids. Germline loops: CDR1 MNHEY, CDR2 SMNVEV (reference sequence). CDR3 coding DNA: TGTGCCAGCAGTCCCCGACCCAGGACAGGGTCTGGAAACACCATATATTTT. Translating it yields CASSPRPRTGSGNTIYF.

In DNA, the CDR3 is TGTGCCAGCAGCACCGGACAGGGCTCTTCCCAGCCCCAGCATTTT. Its translation is CASSTGQGSSQPQHF. The chain combines TRBV3-1 (or the pseudogene TRBV3-2) with TRBJ1-5; 8 bases are shared with TRBD1. The germline CDR1 and CDR2 sequences are LGHDT and YNNKEL (reference sequence). This CDR3 has 15 residues. V lost 5 bases and J lost 7; bases outside the gene matches: 10.

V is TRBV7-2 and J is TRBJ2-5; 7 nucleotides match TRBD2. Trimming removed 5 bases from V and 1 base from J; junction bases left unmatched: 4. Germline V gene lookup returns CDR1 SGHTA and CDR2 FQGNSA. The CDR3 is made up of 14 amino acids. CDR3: CASSRDYLQETQYF. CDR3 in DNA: TGTGCCAGCAGCAGGGACTACCTCCAAGAGACCCAGTACTTC.

The CDR3 nucleotides are TGTGCCAGCAGCCAGGAGAACTATGGCTACACCTTC. This encodes CASSQENYGYTF. The J gene is TRBJ1-2, the V gene TRBV7-8; D is unresolved. The V end was cut by 5 bases, the J end by 2 bases, with 6 bases between. CDR1 SGHVS and CDR2 FQNEAQ come from the germline V gene. The CDR3 has 12 amino acids.

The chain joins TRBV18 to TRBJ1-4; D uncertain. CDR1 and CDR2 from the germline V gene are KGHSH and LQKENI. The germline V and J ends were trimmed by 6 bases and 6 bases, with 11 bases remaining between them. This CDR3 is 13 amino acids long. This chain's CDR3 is CASSVGLDEKLFF. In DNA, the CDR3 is TGTGCCAGCTCTGTCGGACTCGATGAAAAACTGTTTTTT.

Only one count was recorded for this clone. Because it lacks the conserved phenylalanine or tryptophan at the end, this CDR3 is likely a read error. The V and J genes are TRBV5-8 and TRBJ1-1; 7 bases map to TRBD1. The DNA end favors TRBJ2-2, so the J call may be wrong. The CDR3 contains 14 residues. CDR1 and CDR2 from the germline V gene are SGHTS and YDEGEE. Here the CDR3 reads CASRTGTVPLVLFM. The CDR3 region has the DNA TGTGCCAGCAGGACCGGGACAGTTCCATTAGTCCTGTTTATG.

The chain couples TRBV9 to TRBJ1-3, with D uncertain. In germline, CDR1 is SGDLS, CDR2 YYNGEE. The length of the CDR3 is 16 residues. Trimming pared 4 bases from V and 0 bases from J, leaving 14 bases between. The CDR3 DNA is TGTGCCAGCAGCTTACGACCGGAGAGCTCTGGAAACACCATATATTTT. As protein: CASSLRPESSGNTIYF.

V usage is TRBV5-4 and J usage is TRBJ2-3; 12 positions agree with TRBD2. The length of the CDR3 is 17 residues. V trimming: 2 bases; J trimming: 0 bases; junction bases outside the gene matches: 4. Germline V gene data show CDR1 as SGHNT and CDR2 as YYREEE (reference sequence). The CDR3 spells CASSLTSGGSSTDTQYF. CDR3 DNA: TGTGCCAGCAGCTTAACTAGCGGGGGGTCTAGCACAGATACGCAGTATTTT.

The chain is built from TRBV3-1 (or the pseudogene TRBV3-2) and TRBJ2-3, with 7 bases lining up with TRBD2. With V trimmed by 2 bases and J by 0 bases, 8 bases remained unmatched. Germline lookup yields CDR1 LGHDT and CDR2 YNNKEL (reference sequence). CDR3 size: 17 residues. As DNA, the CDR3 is TGTGCCAGCAGCCAATACGTCGGGACTATCAGCACAGATACGCAGTATTTT. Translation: CASSQYVGTISTDTQYF.

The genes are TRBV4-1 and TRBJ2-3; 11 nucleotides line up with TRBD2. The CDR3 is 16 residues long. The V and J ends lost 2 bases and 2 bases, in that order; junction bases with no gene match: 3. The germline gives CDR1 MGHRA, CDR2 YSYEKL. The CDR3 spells CASSQPGLAVTDTQYF. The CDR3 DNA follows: TGCGCCAGCAGCCAACCGGGACTAGCGGTCACAGATACGCAGTATTTT.

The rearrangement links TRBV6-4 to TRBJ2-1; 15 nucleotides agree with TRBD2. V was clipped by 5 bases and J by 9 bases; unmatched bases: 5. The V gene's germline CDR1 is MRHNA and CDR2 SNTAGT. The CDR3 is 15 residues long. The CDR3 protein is CASSPGTSGGSEQFF. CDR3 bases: TGTGCCAGCAGTCCCGGGACTAGCGGGGGGAGTGAGCAGTTCTTC.

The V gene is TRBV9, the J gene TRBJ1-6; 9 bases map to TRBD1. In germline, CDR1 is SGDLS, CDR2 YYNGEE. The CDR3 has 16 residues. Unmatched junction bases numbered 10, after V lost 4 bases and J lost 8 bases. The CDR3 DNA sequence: TGTGCCAGCAGCTCTGTGGGGGGACAGGGTTATTCACCCCTCCACTTT. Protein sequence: CASSSVGGQGYSPLHF.

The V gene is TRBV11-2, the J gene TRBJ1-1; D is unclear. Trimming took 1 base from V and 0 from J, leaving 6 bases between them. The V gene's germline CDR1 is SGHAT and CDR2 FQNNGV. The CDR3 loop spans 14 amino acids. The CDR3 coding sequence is TGTGCCAGCAGCTTAGCTGTAATGAACACTGAAGCTTTCTTT. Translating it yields CASSLAVMNTEAFF.

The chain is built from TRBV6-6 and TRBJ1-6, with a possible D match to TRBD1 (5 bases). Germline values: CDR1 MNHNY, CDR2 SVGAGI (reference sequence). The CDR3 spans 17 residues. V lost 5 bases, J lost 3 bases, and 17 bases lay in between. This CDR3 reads CASSRGGSTIYNSPLHF. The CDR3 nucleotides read TGTGCCAGCAGTCGGGGGGGGTCAACAATCTATAATTCACCCCTCCACTTT.

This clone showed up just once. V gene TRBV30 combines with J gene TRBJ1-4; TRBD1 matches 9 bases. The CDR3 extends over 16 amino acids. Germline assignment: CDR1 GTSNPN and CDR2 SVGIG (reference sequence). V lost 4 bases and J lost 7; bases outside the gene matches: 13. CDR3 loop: CAWIPAPGQGGEKLFF. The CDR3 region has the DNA TGTGCCTGGATCCCCGCTCCGGGACAGGGAGGTGAAAAACTGTTTTTT.

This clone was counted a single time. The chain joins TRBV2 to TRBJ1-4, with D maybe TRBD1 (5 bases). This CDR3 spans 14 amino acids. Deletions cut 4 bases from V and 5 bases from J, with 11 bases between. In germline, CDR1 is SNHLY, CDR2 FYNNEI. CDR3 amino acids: CASSVQVANEKLFF. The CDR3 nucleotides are TGTGCCAGCAGTGTACAGGTGGCGAATGAAAAACTGTTTTTT.

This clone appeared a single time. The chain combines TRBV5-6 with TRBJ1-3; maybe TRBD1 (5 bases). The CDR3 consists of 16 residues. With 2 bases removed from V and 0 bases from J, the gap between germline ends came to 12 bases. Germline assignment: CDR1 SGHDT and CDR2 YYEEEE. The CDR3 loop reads CASSFGQGSSGNTIYF. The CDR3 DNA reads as TGTGCCAGCAGCTTCGGTCAGGGAAGCTCTGGAAACACCATATATTTT. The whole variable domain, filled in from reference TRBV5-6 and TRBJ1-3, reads DAGVTQSPTHLIKTRGQQVTLRCSPKSGHDTVSWYQQALGQGPQFIFQYYEEEERQRGNFPDRFSGHQFPNYSSELNVNALLLGDSALYLCASSFGQGSSGNTIYFGEGSWLTVV.

CDR3 sequence (DNA): TGCAGTGCTAGTCTCGGCAATCAGCCCCAGCATTTT. This sequence encodes CSASLGNQPQHF. V usage is TRBV20-1 and J usage is TRBJ1-5; no reliable D call. The CDR3 consists of 12 residues. Trimming took off 3 bases at V and 2 bases at J, with 5 bases between the two ends. CDR1 DFQATT and CDR2 SNEGSKA come from the germline V gene (reference sequence).

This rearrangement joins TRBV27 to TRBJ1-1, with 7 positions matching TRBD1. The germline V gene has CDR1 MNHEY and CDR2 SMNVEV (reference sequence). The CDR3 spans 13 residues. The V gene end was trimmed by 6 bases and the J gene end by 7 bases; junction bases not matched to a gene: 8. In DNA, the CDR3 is TGTGCCAGCAGCCAAGGGGGCCAGCGTGAAGCTTTCTTT. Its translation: CASSQGGQREAFF.

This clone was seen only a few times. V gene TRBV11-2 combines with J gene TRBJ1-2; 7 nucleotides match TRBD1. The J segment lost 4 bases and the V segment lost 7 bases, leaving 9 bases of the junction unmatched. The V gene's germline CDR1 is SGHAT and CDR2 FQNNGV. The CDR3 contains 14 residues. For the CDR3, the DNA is TGTGCCAGCACATACGGGACAGACTCCTATGGCTACACCTTC. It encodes CASTYGTDSYGYTF.

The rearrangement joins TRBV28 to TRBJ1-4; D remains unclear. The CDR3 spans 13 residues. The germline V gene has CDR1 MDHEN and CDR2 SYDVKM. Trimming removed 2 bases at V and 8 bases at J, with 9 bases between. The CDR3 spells CASSLPGIEKLFF. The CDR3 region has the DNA TGTGCCAGCAGTTTACCAGGAATAGAAAAACTGTTTTTT.

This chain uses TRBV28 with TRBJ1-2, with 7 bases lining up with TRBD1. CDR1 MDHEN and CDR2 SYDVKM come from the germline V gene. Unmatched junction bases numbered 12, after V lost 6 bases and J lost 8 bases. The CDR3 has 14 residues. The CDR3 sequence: CASSPGQTMGGYTF. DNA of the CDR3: TGTGCCAGCAGCCCGGGACAGACGATGGGAGGCTACACCTTC.

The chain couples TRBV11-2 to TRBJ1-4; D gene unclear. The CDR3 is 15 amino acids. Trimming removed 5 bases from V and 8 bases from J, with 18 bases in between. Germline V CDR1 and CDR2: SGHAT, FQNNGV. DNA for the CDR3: TGTGCCAGCAGCCCAGCCGGGTCCCCCTCGGAAAAACTGTTTTTT. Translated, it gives CASSPAGSPSEKLFF.

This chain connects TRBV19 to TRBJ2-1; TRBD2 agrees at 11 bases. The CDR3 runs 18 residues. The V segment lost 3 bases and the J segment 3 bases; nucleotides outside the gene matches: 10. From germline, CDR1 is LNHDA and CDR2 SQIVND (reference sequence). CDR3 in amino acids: CASSILGTSGGLYNEQFF. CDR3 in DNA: TGTGCCAGTAGTATCCTCGGCACTAGCGGGGGACTCTACAATGAGCAGTTCTTC.

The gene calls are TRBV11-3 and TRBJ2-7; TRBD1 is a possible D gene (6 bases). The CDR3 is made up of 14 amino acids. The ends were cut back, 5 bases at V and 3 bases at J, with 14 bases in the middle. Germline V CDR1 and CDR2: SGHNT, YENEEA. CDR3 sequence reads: CASSPRDNNYEQYF. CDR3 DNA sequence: TGTGCCAGCAGCCCAAGGGACAACAACTACGAGCAGTACTTC.

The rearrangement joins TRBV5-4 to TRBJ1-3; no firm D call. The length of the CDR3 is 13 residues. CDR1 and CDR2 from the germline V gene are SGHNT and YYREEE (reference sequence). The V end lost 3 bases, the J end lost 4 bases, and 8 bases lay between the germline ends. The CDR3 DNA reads TGTGCCAGCAGCTCACCACAGGGAAACACCATATATTTT. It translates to CASSSPQGNTIYF.